This T cell receptor beta chain came from a study of shared clonotypes between healthy human individuals. Study context: Each donor had three CD4 naive, three CD4 memory, two CD8 naive and one CD8 memory plate.

This CDR3 is 15 amino acids long. The germline V gene encodes CDR1 MDHEN and CDR2 SYDVKM. V dropped 3 bases and J dropped 0 bases, with 9 bases sitting between them. Some clones are missing from TCRdb's copy, which holds only in-frame ones; the method was immunoSEQ multiplex PCR. Here the sample spans 2 million or so clones, 90% to 95% being singletons. A word on this clone: The sample contains more than one DNA sequence encoding this CDR3.

Participating donors were healthy, HIV-negative adults free of recent acute infections or vaccinations. The rearrangement joins TRBV28 to TRBJ1-3; D is perhaps TRBD1 (5 bases). Sequences were obtained from naive CD4+ T cells sorted from blood. Subset specified: CD45RA+ positively selected. This TCR came from a man between 18 and 29 years old in good health. Here the CDR3 DNA reads TGTGCCAGCAGTTTGGGGGGGTTCTCTGGAAACACCATATATTTT. Encoded protein: CASSLGGFSGNTIYF.